Reported below is one T cell receptor (beta chain). The antigen is undetermined. PCR involved 60 Vbeta and 13 Jbeta primers. This table comes from immunoSEQ multiplex PCR, and its TCRdb copy is limited to in-frame clones, with some not included. Seen here are 45,000 or so clones, roughly 69% observed once, and the top ten hold 3% to 4%. Among the donors, all were healthy bone marrow donors. V shed 4 bases and J shed 4 bases, with 19 bases lying between them. This CDR3 has 17 residues. Germline CDR1 is PRHDT and CDR2 is FYEKMQ (reference sequence). These data are taken from a study of cytomegalovirus exposure and HLA in healthy donors. Findings of the study overall: On later analysis, the bulk of CMV-associated TCR beta chains appeared to be HLA-restricted.

The chain has TRBV13 and TRBJ2-2; TRBD1 might be the D (7 bases). The receptor's source is a woman in her twenties or thirties in good health and CMV-seronegative. Sample: PBMCs. CDR3 sequence reads: CASSSPGATGFTGELFF. The CDR3 DNA is TGTGCCAGCAGCTCGCCGGGGGCGACAGGGTTCACCGGGGAGCTGTTTTTT. The variable domain in full, with the rest retrieved from reference TRBV13 and TRBJ2-2, is AAGVIQSPRHLIKEKRETATLKCYPIPRHDTVYWYQQGPGQDPQFLISFYEKMQSDKGSIPDRFSAQQFSDYHSELNMSSLELGDSALYFCASSSPGATGFTGELFFGEGSRLTVL.